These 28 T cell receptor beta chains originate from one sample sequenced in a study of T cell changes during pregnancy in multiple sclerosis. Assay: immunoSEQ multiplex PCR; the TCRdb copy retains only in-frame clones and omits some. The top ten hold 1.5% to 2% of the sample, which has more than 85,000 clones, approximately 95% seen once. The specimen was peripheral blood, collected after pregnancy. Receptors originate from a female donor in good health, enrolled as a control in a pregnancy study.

Here the CDR3 reads CASTDRDNEKLFF. DNA for the CDR3: TGTGCCAGCACCGACAGAGATAATGAAAAACTGTTTTTT. V is TRBV6-4 and J is TRBJ1-4, with a possible D match to TRBD1 (5 bases). V dropped 7 bases and J dropped 4 bases, with 10 bases sitting between them. Looked up from germline, CDR1 is MRHNA and CDR2 is SNTAGT. The CDR3 loop spans 13 amino acids.

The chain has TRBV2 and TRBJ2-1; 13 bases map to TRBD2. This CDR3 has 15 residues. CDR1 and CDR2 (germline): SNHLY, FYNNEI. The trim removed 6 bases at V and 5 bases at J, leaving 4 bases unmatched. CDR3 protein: CASSGTSGDNNEQFF. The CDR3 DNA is TGTGCCAGCAGCGGGACTAGCGGGGACAACAATGAGCAGTTCTTC.

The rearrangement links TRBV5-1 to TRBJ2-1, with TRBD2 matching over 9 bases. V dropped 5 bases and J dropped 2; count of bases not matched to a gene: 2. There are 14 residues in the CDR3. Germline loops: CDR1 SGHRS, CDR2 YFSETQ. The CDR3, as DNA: TGCGCCAGCAGGGGGACTAGCACCTACAATGAGCAGTTCTTC. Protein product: CASRGTSTYNEQFF.

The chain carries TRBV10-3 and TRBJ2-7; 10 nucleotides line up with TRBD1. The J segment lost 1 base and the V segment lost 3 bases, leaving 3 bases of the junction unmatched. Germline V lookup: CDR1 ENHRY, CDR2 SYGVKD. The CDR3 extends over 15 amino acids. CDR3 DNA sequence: TGTGCCATCAGTGACCCGGGACAGGGGTCCTACGAGCAGTACTTC. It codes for CAISDPGQGSYEQYF.

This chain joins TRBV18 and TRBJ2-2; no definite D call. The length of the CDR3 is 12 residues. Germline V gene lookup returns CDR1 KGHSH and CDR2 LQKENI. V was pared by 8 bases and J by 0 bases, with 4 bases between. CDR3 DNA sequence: TGTGCCAGCGGCCCGAACACCGGGGAGCTGTTTTTT. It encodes CASGPNTGELFF.

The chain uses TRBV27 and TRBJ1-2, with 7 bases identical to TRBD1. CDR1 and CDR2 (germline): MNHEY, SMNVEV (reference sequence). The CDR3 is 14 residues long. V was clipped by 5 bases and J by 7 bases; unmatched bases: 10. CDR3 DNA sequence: TGTGCCAGCAGTGCGGCCGGGACAGCGGGTGGCTACACCTTC. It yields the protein CASSAAGTAGGYTF.

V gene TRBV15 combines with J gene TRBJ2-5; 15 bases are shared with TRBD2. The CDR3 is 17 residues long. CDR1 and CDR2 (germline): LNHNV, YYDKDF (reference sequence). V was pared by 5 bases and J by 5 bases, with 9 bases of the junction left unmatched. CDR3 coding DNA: TGTGCCACCAGCGGTGGACTAGCGGGAGGGCCGCGGGAGACCCAGTACTTC. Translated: CATSGGLAGGPRETQYF.

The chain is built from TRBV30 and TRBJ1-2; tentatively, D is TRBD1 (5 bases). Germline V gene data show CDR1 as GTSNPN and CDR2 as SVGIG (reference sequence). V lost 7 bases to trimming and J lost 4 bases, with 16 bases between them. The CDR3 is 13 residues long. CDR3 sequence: CAYTGQGGYGYTF. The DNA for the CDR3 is TGTGCCTACACAGGTCAGGGAGGCTATGGCTACACCTTC.

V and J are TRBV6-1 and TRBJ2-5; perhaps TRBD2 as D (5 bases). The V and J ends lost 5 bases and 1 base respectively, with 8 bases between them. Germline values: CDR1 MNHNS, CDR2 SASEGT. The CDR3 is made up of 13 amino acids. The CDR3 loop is CASSKRTQETQYF. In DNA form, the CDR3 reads TGTGCCAGCAGTAAGCGGACCCAAGAGACCCAGTACTTC.

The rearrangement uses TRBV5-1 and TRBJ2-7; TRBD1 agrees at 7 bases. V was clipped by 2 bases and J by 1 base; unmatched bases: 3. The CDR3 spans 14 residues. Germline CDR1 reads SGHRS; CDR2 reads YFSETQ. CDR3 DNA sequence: TGCGCCAGCAGCTTCCGGGACAGATCCTACGAGCAGTACTTC. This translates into CASSFRDRSYEQYF.

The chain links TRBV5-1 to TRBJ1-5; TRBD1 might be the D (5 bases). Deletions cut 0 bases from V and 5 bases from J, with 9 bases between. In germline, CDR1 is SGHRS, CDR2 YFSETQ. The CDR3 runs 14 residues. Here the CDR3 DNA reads TGCGCCAGCAGCTTGGACGGGGGGGATCAGCCCCAGCATTTT. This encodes CASSLDGGDQPQHF.

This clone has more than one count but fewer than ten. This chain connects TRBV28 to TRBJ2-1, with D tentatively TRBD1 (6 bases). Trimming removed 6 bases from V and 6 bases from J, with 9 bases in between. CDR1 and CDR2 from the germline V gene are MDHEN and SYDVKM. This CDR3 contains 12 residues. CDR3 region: CASSGQINEQFF. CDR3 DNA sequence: TGTGCCAGCAGCGGACAGATCAATGAGCAGTTCTTC.

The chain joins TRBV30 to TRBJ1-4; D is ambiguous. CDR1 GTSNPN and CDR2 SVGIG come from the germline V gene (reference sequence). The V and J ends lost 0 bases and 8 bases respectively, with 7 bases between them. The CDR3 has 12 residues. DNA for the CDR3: TGTGCCTGGAGTGTATCTAGGGAAAAACTGTTTTTT. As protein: CAWSVSREKLFF.

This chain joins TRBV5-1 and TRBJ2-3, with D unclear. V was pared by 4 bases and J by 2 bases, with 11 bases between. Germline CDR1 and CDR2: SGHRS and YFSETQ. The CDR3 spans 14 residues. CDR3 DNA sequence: TGCGCCAGCAGCCGCGCGGCTTCCACAGATACGCAGTATTTT. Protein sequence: CASSRAASTDTQYF.

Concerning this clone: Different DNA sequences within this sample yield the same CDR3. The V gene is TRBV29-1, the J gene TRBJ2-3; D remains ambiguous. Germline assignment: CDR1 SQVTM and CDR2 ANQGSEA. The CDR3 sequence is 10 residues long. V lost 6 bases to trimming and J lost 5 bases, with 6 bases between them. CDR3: CSVRLDTQYF. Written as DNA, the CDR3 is TGCAGCGTACGACTAGATACGCAGTATTTT.

As DNA, the CDR3 is TGTGCCAGCTCATCTAGCACAGATACGCAGTATTTT. Protein sequence: CASSSSTDTQYF. This rearrangement joins TRBV18 to TRBJ2-3, with D uncertain. Germline assignment: CDR1 KGHSH and CDR2 LQKENI. V was clipped by 5 bases and J by 0 bases, with 3 bases between them. The CDR3 consists of 12 residues.

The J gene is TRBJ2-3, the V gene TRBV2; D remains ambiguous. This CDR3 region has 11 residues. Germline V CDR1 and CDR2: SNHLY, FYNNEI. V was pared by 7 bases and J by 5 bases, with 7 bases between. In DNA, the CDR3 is TGTGCCAGCACTAGGCTAGATACGCAGTATTTT. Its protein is CASTRLDTQYF. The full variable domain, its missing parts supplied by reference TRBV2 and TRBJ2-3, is EPEVTQTPSHQVTQMGQEVILRCVPISNHLYFYWYRQILGQKVEFLVSFYNNEISEKSEIFDDQFSVERPDGSNFTLKIRSTKLEDSAMYFCASTRLDTQYFGPGTRLTVL.

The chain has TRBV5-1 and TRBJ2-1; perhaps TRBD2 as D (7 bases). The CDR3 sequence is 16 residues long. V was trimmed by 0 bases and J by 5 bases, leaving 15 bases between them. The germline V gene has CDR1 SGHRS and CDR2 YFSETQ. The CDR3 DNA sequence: TGCGCCAGCAGCTTGGCCGTATCGGGGGGCAACAATGAGCAGTTCTTC. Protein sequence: CASSLAVSGGNNEQFF. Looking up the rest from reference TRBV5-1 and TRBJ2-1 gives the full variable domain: KAGVTQTPRYLIKTRGQQVTLSCSPISGHRSVSWYQQTPGQGLQFLFEYFSETQRNKGNFPGRFSGRQFSNSRSEMNVSTLELGDSALYLCASSLAVSGGNNEQFFGPGTRLTVL.

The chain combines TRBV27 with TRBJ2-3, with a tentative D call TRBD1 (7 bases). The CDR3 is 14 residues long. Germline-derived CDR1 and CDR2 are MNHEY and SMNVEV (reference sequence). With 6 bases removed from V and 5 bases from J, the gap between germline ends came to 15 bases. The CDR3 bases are TGTGCCAGCAGCCAGGGGGGACGCAGAGATACGCAGTATTTT. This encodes CASSQGGRRDTQYF.

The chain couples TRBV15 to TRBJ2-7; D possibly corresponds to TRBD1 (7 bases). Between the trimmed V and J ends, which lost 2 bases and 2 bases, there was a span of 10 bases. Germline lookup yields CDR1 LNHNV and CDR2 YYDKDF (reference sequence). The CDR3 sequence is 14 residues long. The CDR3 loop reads CATSRQGGAYEQYF. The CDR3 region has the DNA TGTGCCACCAGCAGACAGGGGGGTGCCTACGAGCAGTACTTC.

The CDR3 reads CASSGGALNTEAFF. The CDR3 DNA reads as TGTGCCAGTAGTGGAGGGGCCTTGAACACTGAAGCTTTCTTT. The V and J genes are TRBV19 and TRBJ1-1; tentative D call: TRBD1 (5 bases). Trimming cost V 5 bases and J 0 bases, with 10 bases left between them. Looked up from germline, CDR1 is LNHDA and CDR2 is SQIVND (reference sequence). This CDR3 has 14 residues.

The CDR3 nucleotides are TGTGCCAGCAGTCCTCAGGCCGGTCATGGCTACACCTTC. It codes for CASSPQAGHGYTF. V usage is TRBV2 and J usage is TRBJ1-2; no clear D gene. There are 13 residues in the CDR3. Germline-derived CDR1 and CDR2 are SNHLY and FYNNEI. Trimming left V 5 bases short and J 6 bases short, with 13 bases between.

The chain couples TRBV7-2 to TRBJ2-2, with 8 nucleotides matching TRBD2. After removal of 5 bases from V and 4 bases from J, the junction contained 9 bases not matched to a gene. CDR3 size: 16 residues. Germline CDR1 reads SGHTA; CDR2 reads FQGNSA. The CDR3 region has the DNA TGTGCCAGCAGCCAAGCCGGGACTAGAGGCACCGGGGAGCTGTTTTTT. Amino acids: CASSQAGTRGTGELFF.

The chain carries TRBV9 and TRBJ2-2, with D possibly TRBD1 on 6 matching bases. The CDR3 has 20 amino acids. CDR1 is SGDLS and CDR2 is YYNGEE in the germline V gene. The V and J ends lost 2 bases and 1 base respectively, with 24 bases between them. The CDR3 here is CASSVRTALSPILNTGELFF. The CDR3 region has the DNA TGTGCCAGCAGCGTTCGGACAGCTCTCAGCCCCATACTGAACACCGGGGAGCTGTTTTTT.

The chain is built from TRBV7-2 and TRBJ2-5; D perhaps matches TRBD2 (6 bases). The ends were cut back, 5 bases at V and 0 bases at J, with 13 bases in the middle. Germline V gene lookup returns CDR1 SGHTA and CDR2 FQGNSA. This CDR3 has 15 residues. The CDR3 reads CASSPGLANQETQYF. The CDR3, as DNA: TGTGCCAGCAGCCCCGGCCTAGCGAACCAAGAGACCCAGTACTTC.

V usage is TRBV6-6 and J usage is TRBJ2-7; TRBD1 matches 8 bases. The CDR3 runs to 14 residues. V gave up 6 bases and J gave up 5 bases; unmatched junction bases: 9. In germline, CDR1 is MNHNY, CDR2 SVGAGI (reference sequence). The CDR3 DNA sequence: TGTGCCAGCAGACCCGGACAGGGTTTCAACGAGCAGTACTTC. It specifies CASRPGQGFNEQYF.

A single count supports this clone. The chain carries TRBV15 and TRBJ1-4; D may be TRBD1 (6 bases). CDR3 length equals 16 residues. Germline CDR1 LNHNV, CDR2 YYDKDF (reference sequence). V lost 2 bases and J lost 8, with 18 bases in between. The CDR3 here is CATSRFPRGGGEKLFF. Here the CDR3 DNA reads TGTGCCACCAGCAGATTCCCGAGAGGGGGTGGCGAAAAACTGTTTTTT.

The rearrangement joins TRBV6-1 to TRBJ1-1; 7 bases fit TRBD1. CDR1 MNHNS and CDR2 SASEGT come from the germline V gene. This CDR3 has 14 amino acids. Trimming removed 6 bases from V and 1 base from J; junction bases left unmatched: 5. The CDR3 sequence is CASRTGQTNTEAFF. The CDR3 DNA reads TGTGCCAGCAGGACGGGACAGACGAACACTGAAGCTTTCTTT.